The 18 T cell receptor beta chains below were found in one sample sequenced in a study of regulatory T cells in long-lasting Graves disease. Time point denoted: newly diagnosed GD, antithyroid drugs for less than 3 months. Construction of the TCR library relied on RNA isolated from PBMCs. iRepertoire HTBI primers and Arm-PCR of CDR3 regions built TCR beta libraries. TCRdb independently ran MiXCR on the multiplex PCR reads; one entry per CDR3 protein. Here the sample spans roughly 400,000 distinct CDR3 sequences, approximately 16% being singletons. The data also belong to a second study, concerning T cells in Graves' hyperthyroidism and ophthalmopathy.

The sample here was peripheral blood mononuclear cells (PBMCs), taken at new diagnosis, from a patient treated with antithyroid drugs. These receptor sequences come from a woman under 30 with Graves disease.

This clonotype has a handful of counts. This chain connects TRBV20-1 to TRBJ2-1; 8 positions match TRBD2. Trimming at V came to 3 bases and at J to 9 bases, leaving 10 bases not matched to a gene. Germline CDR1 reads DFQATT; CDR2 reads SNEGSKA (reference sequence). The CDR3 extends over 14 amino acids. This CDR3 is CSASPSGFGGEQFF. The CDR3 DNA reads TGCAGTGCTAGTCCTAGCGGGTTTGGCGGTGAGCAGTTCTTC.

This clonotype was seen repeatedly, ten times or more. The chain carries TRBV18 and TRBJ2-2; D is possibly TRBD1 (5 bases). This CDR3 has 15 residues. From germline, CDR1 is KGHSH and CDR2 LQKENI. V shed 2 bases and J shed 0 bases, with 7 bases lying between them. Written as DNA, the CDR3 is TGTGCCAGCTCACCAACAGGTCCGAACACCGGGGAGCTGTTTTTT. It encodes CASSPTGPNTGELFF.

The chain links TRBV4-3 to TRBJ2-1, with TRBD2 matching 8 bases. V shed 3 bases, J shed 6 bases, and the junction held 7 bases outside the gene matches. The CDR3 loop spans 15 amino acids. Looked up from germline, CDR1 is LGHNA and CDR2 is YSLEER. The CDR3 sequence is CASSHNVAGFNEQFF. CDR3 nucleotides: TGCGCCAGCAGCCATAATGTAGCGGGGTTCAATGAGCAGTTCTTC.

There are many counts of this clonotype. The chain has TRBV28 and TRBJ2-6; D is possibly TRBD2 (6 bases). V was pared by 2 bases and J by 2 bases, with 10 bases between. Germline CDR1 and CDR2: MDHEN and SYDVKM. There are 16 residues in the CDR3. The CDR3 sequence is CASSLDGGTGANVLTF. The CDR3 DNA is TGTGCCAGCAGTTTAGACGGCGGGACTGGGGCCAACGTCCTGACTTTC.

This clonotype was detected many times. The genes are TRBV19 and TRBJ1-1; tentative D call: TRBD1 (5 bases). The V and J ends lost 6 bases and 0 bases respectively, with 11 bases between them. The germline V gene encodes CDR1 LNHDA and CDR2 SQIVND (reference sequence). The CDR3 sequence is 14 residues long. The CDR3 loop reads CASSAGTVNTEAFF. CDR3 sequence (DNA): TGTGCCAGTAGCGCCGGGACCGTGAACACTGAAGCTTTCTTT.

For the CDR3, the DNA is TGCAGTGCTAGAGATCCCCAGGGCAACACAGATACGCAGTATTTT. Its protein is CSARDPQGNTDTQYF. This sequence joins TRBV20-1 and TRBJ2-3, with D possibly TRBD1 on 5 matching bases. There are 15 residues in the CDR3. Germline CDR1 reads DFQATT; CDR2 reads SNEGSKA (reference sequence). The V end lost 0 bases, the J end lost 2 bases, and 12 bases lay between the germline ends.

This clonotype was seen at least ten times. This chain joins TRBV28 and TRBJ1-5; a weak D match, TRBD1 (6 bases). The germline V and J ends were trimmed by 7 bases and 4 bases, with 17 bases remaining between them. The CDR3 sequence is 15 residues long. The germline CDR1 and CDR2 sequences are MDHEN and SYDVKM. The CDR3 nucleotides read TGTGCCAGCAACCCTTGGACAGAGAATAATCAGCCCCAGCATTTT. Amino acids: CASNPWTENNQPQHF.

The CDR3 loop is CASRWGVAGGFNEQFF. The DNA of the CDR3 is TGTGCCAGCAGGTGGGGGGTGGCGGGAGGGTTCAATGAGCAGTTCTTC. This chain joins TRBV27 and TRBJ2-1; 9 nucleotides align to TRBD2. Trimming took 6 bases from V and 6 from J; bases not matched to a gene: 12. Germline CDR1 and CDR2: MNHEY and SMNVEV (reference sequence). CDR3 length equals 16 residues.

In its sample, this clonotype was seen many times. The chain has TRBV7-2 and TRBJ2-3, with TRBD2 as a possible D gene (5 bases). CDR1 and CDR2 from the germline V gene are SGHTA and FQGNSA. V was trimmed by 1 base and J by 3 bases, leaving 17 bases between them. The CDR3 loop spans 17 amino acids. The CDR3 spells CASSLVLQDLGTDTQYF. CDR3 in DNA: TGTGCCAGCAGCTTAGTCCTTCAGGACTTGGGAACAGATACGCAGTATTTT.

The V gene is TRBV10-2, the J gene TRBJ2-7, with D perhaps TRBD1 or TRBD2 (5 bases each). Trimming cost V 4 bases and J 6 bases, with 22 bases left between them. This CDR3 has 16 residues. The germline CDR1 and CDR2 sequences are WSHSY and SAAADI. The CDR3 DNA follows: TGCGCCAGCAGTGGGGCGACAGCTCCCCGGGGCGGCGAGCAGTACTTC. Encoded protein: CASSGATAPRGGEQYF.

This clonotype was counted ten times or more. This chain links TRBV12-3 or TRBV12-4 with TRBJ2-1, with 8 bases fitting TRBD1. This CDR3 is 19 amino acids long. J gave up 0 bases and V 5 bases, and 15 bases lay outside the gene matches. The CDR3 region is CASSIDRGGLSGSYNEQFF. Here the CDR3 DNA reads TGTGCCAGCAGTATTGACAGGGGAGGTTTATCGGGCTCCTACAATGAGCAGTTCTTC.

As DNA, the CDR3 is TGTGCCAGCAGCGTAGTAGGGGACAGTGAGCAGTACTTC. It encodes CASSVVGDSEQYF. The rearrangement uses TRBV9 and TRBJ2-7; 7 bases line up with TRBD1. Germline lookup yields CDR1 SGDLS and CDR2 YYNGEE. The CDR3 consists of 13 residues. J lost 7 bases, V lost 0 bases, and 4 bases had no gene match.

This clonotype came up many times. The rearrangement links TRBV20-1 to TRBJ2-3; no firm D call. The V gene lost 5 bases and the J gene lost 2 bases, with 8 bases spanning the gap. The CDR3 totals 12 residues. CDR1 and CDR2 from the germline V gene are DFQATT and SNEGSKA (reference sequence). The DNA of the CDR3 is TGCAGTGCTCTTAAAACCACAGATACGCAGTATTTT. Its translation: CSALKTTDTQYF.

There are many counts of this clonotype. Written as DNA, the CDR3 is TGTGCCAGCAGCTTCTACGGGACAGATAATGAAAAACTGTTTTTT. Translation gives CASSFYGTDNEKLFF. The chain is built from TRBV13 and TRBJ1-4; 7 bases match TRBD1. This CDR3 is 15 amino acids long. Germline V gene data show CDR1 as PRHDT and CDR2 as FYEKMQ (reference sequence). V gave up 3 bases and J gave up 4 bases; unmatched junction bases: 5. Complete variable domain (other parts from reference TRBV13 and TRBJ1-4): AAGVIQSPRHLIKEKRETATLKCYPIPRHDTVYWYQQGPGQDPQFLISFYEKMQSDKGSIPDRFSAQQFSDYHSELNMSSLELGDSALYFCASSFYGTDNEKLFFGSGTQLSVL.

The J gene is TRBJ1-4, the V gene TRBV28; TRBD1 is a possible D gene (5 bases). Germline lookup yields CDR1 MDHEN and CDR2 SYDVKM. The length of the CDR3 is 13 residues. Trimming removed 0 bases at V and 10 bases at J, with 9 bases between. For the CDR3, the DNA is TGTGCCAGCAGTTTATGGGGCGGGGGAAAACTGTTTTTT. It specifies CASSLWGGGKLFF.

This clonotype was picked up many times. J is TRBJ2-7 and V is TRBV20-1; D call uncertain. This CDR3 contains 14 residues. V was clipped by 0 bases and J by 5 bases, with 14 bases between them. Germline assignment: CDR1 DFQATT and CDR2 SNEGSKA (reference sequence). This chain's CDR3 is CSARDWGSGNEQYF. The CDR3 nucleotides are TGCAGTGCTAGAGATTGGGGTTCTGGGAACGAGCAGTACTTC.

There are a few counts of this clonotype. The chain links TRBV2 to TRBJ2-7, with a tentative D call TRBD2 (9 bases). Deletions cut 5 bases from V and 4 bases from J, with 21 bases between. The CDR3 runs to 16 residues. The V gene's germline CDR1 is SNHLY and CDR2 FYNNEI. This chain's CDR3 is CASSSQSGRTGYEQYF. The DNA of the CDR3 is TGTGCCAGCAGTTCCCAAAGCGGGAGGACAGGGTACGAGCAGTACTTC.

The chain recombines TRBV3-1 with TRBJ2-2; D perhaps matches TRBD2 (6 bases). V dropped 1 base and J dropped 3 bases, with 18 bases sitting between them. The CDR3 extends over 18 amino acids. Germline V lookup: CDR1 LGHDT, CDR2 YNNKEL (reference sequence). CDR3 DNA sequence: TGTGCCAGCAGCCAAGGGGGACTCTCCCTTGACTACACCGGGGAGCTGTTTTTT. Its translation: CASSQGGLSLDYTGELFF.